The 14 T cell receptor beta chains below were found in one sample sequenced in a study of T cell responses to AZD1222 COVID-19 vaccine. The assay was immunoSEQ multiplex PCR, and TCRdb's table has in-frame clones only and misses some. The table has tens of thousands of clones, around 85% seen once; the top ten hold roughly a fifth. Sequenced here: peripheral blood, sampled on day 0 of MenACWY control vaccination. The receptors were sampled from an adult in good health.

This chain joins TRBV7-9 and TRBJ1-1, with TRBD1 matching 9 bases. Germline V CDR1 and CDR2: SEHNR, FQNEAQ (reference sequence). The CDR3 length is 16 residues. After removal of 5 bases from V and 3 bases from J, the junction contained 10 bases not matched to a gene. CDR3 in amino acids: CASSGRRTGVDTEAFF. The CDR3, as DNA: TGTGCCAGCAGCGGCCGCCGGACAGGGGTTGACACTGAAGCTTTCTTT.

The chain has TRBV24-1 and TRBJ2-7, with D perhaps TRBD2 (6 bases). Deletions cut 3 bases from V and 0 bases from J, with 14 bases between. The CDR3 length is 16 residues. The germline V gene has CDR1 KGHDR and CDR2 SFDVKD. CDR3 region: CATSDNGGESSYEQYF. In nucleotides, the CDR3 is TGTGCCACCAGTGATAATGGCGGGGAAAGCTCCTACGAGCAGTACTTC.

This rearrangement joins TRBV7-9 to TRBJ2-7, with 7 bases fitting TRBD2. The junction had 9 bases not matched to a gene; V was cut back by 5 bases and J by 2 bases. Germline values: CDR1 SEHNR, CDR2 FQNEAQ (reference sequence). The CDR3 contains 15 residues. This CDR3 is CASSTEGGGAYEQYF. The CDR3 nucleotides read TGTGCCAGCAGCACAGAGGGCGGGGGTGCCTACGAGCAGTACTTC.

The J gene is TRBJ2-5, the V gene TRBV18, with 7 bases aligning to TRBD2. This CDR3 is built from 15 residues. The V gene end was trimmed by 6 bases and the J gene end by 5 bases; junction bases not matched to a gene: 12. CDR1 and CDR2 from the germline V gene are KGHSH and LQKENI. CDR3 DNA: TGTGCCAGCTCGGGCGGGGGTCAGCGGACGGAGACCCAGTACTTC. Its translation is CASSGGGQRTETQYF.

The chain recombines TRBV10-1 with TRBJ2-2; D is perhaps TRBD1 or TRBD2 (5 bases each). Germline V gives CDR1 WNHNN, CDR2 SYGVQD (reference sequence). The CDR3 spans 18 residues. V was cut by 0 bases and J by 0 bases, with 14 bases left in between. CDR3 sequence (DNA): TGCGCCAGCAGTGAGTCGACTCTGGGGACCCCGAACACCGGGGAGCTGTTTTTT. It yields the protein CASSESTLGTPNTGELFF.

The rearrangement uses TRBV9 and TRBJ2-2; 7 bases line up with TRBD1. J gave up 4 bases and V 4 bases, and 7 bases lay outside the gene matches. Germline values: CDR1 SGDLS, CDR2 YYNGEE. The CDR3 is 15 residues long. As DNA, the CDR3 is TGTGCCAGCAGCTATGTAGGGGGCGTCACCGGGGAGCTGTTTTTT. It specifies CASSYVGGVTGELFF.

The V and J genes are TRBV18 and TRBJ1-5; TRBD1 might be the D (5 bases). CDR1 KGHSH and CDR2 LQKENI come from the germline V gene. V was trimmed by 6 bases and J by 1 base, leaving 7 bases between them. This CDR3 has 13 residues. The CDR3 DNA reads TGTGCCAGCTCCAGGGCGAGCAATCAGCCCCAGCATTTT. Amino acids: CASSRASNQPQHF.

The DNA for the CDR3 is TGCAGCGTCAGGACTAGCCCCGCTCATACGCAGTATTTT. Translating gives CSVRTSPAHTQYF. This chain uses TRBV29-1 with TRBJ2-3, with 8 bases identical to TRBD2. Trimming removed 6 bases from V and 7 bases from J; junction bases left unmatched: 9. The CDR3 has 13 residues. Germline V gene sequence: CDR1 SQVTM, CDR2 ANQGSEA.

Here the CDR3 DNA reads TGTGCCAGCAGTTCCGTGGGCAGGGGCGATGAGCAGTTCTTC. It is translated as CASSSVGRGDEQFF. The chain is built from TRBV6-5 and TRBJ2-1, with a tentative D call TRBD1 (6 bases). Per germline, CDR1 MNHEY and CDR2 SVGAGI. V was pared by 4 bases and J by 8 bases, with 15 bases between. This CDR3 has 14 amino acids.

The chain uses TRBV7-8 and TRBJ2-7; TRBD1 matches 7 bases. V shed 5 bases and J 4 bases; nucleotides not matched to a gene: 11. The germline V gene encodes CDR1 SGHVS and CDR2 FQNEAQ. The CDR3 sequence is 15 residues long. The CDR3 DNA reads TGTGCCAGCAGCCCCACCGGGACAGAACCTTACGAGCAGTACTTC. This codes for CASSPTGTEPYEQYF.

The genes are TRBV21-1 and TRBJ2-7; the table calls TRBD1, which could not be checked here. TRBV21-1 corresponds to a pseudogene. CDR3 length: 14 amino acids. The CDR3 region is CASSEGQNSYEQYF. DNA of the CDR3: TGTGCCAGCAGCGAGGGACAGAACTCCTACGAGCAGTACTTC.

This clone was seen more than once but under ten times. This sequence joins TRBV28 and TRBJ1-1; no definite D call. Germline assignment: CDR1 MDHEN and CDR2 SYDVKM. V was shortened by 5 bases and J by 4 bases, with 11 bases between the two germline ends. The CDR3 runs 13 residues. CDR3 loop: CASSSPPGTEAFF. CDR3 sequence (DNA): TGTGCCAGCAGTAGCCCCCCGGGCACTGAAGCTTTCTTT. The variable domain in full, with the rest retrieved from reference TRBV28 and TRBJ1-1, is DVKVTQSSRYLVKRTGEKVFLECVQDMDHENMFWYRQDPGLGLRLIYFSYDVKMKEKGDIPEGYSVSREKKERFSLILESASTNQTSMYLCASSSPPGTEAFFGQGTRLTVV.

The chain employs TRBV3-1 (or the pseudogene TRBV3-2) and TRBJ1-4; D ambiguous. Germline V gene sequence: CDR1 LGHDT, CDR2 YNNKEL (reference sequence). Deletions cut 0 bases from V and 2 bases from J, with 13 bases between. There are 17 residues in the CDR3. CDR3 loop: CASSQEGRWSTNEKLFF. In DNA, the CDR3 is TGTGCCAGCAGCCAAGAAGGCAGATGGAGTACTAATGAAAAACTGTTTTTT.

The V gene is TRBV2, the J gene TRBJ1-3; the D is unclear. Trimming took off 4 bases at V and 3 bases at J, with 4 bases between the two ends. CDR1 and CDR2 from the germline V gene are SNHLY and FYNNEI. The CDR3 has 12 amino acids. CDR3 loop: CASSANGNTIYF. The CDR3 DNA reads as TGTGCCAGCAGTGCTAATGGAAACACCATATATTTT.